What follows is one T cell receptor beta chain and its context. This sample is part of a study of blood T cell repertoires in COVID-19. Study background: There were acute and convalescent COVID-19 samples, and they came from the United States, Italy and Spain. The cDNA or gDNA used as material had been derived from T cells, B-cell-depleted T cells, or PBMCs.

Produced via immunoSEQ multiplex PCR; TCRdb's table is partial and in-frame only. This table has around 200,000 clones, roughly 80% appearing once. Sequencing used peripheral blood. This TCR was sampled from a man younger than 45 with active or convalescent COVID-19.

The CDR3 spells CASSIDPGNTEAFF. The CDR3 region has the DNA TGTGCCAGTAGTATTGATCCCGGGAACACTGAAGCTTTCTTT. J is TRBJ1-1 and V is TRBV19; D ambiguous. The V gene lost 3 bases and the J gene lost 1 base, with 9 bases spanning the gap. Germline-derived CDR1 and CDR2 are LNHDA and SQIVND (reference sequence). The CDR3 sequence is 14 residues long.